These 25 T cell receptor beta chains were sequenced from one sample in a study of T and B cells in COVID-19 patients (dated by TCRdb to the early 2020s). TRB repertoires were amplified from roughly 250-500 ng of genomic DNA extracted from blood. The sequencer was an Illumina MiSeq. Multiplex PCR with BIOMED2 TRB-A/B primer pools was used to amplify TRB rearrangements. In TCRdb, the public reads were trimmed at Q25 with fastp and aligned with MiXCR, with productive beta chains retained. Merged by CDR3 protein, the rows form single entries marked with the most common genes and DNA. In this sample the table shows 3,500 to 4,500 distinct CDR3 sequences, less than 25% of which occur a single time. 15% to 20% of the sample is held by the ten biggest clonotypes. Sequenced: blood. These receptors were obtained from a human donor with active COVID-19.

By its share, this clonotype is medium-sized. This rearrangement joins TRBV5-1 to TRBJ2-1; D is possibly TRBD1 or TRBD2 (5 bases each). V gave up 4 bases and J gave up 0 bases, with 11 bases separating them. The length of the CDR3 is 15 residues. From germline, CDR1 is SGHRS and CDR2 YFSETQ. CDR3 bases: TGCGCCAGCAGCCGGGACGGAAGCTCCTACAATGAGCAGTTCTTC. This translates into CASSRDGSSYNEQFF.

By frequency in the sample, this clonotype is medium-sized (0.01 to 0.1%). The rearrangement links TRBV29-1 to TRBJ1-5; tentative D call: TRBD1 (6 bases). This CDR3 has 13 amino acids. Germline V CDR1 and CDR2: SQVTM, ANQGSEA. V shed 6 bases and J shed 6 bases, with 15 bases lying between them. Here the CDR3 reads CSVAEGEAQPQHF. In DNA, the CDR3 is TGCAGCGTAGCGGAGGGGGAGGCTCAGCCCCAGCATTTT.

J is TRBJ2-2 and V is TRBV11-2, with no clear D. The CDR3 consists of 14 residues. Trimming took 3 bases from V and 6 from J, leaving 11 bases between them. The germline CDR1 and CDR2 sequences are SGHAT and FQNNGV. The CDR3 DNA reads TGTGCCAGCAGCTTGGAGAGGCTGGCCGGGGAGCTGTTTTTT. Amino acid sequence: CASSLERLAGELFF.

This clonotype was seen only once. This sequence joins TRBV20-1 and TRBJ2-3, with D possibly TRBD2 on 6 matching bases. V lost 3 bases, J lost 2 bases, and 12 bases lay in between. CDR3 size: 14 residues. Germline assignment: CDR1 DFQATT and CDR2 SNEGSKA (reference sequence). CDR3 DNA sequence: TGCAGTGCTAGGGTAAGCGGGTCCACAGATACGCAGTATTTT. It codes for CSARVSGSTDTQYF.

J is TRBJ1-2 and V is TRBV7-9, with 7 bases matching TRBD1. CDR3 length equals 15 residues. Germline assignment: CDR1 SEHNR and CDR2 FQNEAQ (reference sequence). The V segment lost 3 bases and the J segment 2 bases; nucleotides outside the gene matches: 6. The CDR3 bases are TGTGCCAGCAGCTTCGACCCGGACAGGAACTATGGCTACACCTTC. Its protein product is CASSFDPDRNYGYTF.

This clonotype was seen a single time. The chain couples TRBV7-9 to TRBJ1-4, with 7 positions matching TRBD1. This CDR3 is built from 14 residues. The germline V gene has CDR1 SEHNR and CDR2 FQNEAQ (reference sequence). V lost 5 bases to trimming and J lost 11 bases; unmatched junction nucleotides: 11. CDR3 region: CASSRRGTEGKLFF. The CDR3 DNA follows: TGTGCCAGCAGCCGCAGGGGGACCGAGGGGAAACTGTTTTTT.

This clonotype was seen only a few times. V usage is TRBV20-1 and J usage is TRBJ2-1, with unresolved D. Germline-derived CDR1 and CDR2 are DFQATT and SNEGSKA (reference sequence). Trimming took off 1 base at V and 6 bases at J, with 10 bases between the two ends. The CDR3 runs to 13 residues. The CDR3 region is CSARGPLGNEQFF. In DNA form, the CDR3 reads TGCAGTGCTAGAGGCCCCCTGGGCAATGAGCAGTTCTTC.

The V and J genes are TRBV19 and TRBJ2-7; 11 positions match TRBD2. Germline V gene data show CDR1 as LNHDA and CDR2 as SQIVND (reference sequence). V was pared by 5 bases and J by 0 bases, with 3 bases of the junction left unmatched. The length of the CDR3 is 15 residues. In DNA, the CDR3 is TGTGCCAGTAGTGGGGGACTAGCGGACTCCTACGAGCAGTACTTC. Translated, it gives CASSGGLADSYEQYF.

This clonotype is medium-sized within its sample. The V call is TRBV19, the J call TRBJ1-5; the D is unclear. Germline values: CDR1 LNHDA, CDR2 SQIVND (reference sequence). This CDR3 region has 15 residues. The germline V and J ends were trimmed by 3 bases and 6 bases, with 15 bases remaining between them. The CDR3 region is CASSILAWMSQPQHF. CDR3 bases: TGTGCCAGTAGTATTTTGGCGTGGATGTCTCAGCCCCAGCATTTT.

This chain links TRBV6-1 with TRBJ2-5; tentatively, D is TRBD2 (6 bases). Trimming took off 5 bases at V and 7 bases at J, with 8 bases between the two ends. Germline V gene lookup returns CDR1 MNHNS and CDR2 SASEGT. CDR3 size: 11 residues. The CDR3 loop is CASSLGGTQYF. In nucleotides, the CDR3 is TGTGCCAGCAGTCTGGGGGGGACCCAGTACTTC.

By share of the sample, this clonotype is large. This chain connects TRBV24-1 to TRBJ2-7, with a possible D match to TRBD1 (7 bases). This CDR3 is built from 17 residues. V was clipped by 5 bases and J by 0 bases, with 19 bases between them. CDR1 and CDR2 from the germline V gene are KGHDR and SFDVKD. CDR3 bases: TGTGCCACCAGTGGGCGGGACAGCTCCATAGACTCCTACGAGCAGTACTTC. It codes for CATSGRDSSIDSYEQYF.

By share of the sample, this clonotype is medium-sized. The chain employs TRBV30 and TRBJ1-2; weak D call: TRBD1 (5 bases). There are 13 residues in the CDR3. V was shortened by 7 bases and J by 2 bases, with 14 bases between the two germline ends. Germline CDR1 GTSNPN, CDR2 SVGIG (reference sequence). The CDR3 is CAFSTETNYGYTF. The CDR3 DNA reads TGTGCCTTTTCGACAGAAACAAACTATGGCTACACCTTC.

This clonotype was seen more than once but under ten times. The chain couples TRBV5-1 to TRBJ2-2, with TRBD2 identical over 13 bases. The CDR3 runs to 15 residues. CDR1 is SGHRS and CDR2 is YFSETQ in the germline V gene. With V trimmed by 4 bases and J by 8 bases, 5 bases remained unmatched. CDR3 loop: CASSAGLAGDGELFF. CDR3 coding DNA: TGCGCCAGCAGCGCCGGACTAGCGGGAGATGGGGAGCTGTTTTTT.

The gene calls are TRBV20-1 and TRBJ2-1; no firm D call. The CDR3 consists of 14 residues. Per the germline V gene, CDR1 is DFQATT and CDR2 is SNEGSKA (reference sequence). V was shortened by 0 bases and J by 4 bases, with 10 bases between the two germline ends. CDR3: CSARDGPDYNEQFF. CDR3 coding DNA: TGCAGTGCTAGAGATGGGCCGGATTACAATGAGCAGTTCTTC.

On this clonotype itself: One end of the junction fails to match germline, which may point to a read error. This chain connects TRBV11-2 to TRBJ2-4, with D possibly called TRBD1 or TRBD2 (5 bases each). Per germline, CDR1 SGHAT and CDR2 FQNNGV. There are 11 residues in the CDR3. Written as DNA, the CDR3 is TGTGCCAGCAGCTCCGAGGGGACGGAGGACTTC. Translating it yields CASSSEGTEDF.

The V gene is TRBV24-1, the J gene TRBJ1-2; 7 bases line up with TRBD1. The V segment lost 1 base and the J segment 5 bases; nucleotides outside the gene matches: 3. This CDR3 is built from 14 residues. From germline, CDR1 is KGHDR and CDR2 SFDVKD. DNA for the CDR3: TGTGCCACCAGTGATTTCACGACAGGGTATGGCTACACCTTC. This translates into CATSDFTTGYGYTF.

Here the CDR3 DNA reads TGCGCCAGCAGCTTGGAGCCTTATCAGCCCCAGCATTTT. Translation gives CASSLEPYQPQHF. The rearrangement uses TRBV5-1 and TRBJ1-5, with D uncertain. The V and J ends lost 0 bases and 5 bases respectively, with 6 bases between them. CDR3 length: 13 residues. From germline, CDR1 is SGHRS and CDR2 YFSETQ.

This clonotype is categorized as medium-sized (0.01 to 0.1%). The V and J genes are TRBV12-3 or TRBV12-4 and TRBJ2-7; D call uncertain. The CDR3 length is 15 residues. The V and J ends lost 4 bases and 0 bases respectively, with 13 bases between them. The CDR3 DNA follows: TGTGCCAGCAGTTCGGCAGCCCTGAGCTCCTACGAGCAGTACTTC. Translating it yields CASSSAALSSYEQYF.

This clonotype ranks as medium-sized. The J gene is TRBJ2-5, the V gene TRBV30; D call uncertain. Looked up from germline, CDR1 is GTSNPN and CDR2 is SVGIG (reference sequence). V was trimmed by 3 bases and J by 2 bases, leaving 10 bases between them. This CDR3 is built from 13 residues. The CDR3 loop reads CAWRGKGQETQYF. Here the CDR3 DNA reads TGTGCCTGGAGGGGGAAAGGGCAAGAGACCCAGTACTTC.

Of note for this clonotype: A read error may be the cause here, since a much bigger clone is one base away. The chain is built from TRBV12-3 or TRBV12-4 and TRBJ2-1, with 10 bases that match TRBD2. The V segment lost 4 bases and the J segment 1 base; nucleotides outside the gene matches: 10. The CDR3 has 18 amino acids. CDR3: CASSSEAGGRRSYNEQFF. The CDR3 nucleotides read TGTGCCAGCAGTTCAGAAGCGGGAGGGCGACGGTCCTACAATGAGCAGTTCTTC.

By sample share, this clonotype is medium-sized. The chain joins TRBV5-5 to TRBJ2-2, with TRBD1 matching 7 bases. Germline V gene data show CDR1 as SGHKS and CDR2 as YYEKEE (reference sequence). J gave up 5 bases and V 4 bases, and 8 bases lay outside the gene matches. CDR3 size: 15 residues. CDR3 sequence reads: CASSRQTGWTGELFF. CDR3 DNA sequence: TGTGCCAGCAGCCGACAGACAGGGTGGACCGGGGAGCTGTTTTTT.

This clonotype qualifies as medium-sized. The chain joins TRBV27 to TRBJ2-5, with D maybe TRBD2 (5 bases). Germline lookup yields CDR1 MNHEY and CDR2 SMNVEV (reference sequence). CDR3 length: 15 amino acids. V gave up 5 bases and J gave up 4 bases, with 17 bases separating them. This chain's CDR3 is CASSLRGVEAETQYF. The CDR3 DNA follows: TGTGCCAGCAGTCTTCGTGGGGTGGAGGCAGAGACCCAGTACTTC.

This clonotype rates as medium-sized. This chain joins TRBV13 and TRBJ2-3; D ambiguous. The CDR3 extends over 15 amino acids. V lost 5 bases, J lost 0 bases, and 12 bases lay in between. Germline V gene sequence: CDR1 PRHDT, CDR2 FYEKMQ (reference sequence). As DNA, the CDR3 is TGTGCCAGCAGCACCACAGCCCCTAGCACAGATACGCAGTATTTT. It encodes CASSTTAPSTDTQYF. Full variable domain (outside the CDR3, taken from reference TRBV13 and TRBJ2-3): AAGVIQSPRHLIKEKRETATLKCYPIPRHDTVYWYQQGPGQDPQFLISFYEKMQSDKGSIPDRFSAQQFSDYHSELNMSSLELGDSALYFCASSTTAPSTDTQYFGPGTRLTVL.

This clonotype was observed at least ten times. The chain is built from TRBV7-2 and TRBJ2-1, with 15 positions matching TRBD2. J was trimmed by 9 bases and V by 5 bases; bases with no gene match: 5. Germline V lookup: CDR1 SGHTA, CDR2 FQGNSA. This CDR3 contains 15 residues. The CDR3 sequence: CASSRRTSGGGEQFF. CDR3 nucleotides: TGTGCCAGCAGCCGTAGGACTAGCGGGGGGGGTGAGCAGTTCTTC. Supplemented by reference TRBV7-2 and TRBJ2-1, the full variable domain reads GAGVSQSPSNKVTEKGKDVELRCDPISGHTALYWYRQSLGQGLEFLIYFQGNSAPDKSGLPSDRFSAERTGGSVSTLTIQRTQQEDSAVYLCASSRRTSGGGEQFFGPGTRLTVL.

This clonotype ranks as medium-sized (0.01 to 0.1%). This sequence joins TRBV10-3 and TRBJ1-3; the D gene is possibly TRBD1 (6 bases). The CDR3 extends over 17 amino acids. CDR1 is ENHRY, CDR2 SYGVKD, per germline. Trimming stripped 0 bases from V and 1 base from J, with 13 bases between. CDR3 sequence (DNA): TGTGCCATCAGTGAGTCGGGGGGCAGGGGATCTGGAAACACCATATATTTT. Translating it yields CAISESGGRGSGNTIYF.